The rows below give T cell receptor beta chains drawn from one sample of a study of T cells in tumors after PD-1 blockade. Sequencing was performed with immunoSEQ multiplex PCR; in TCRdb, only in-frame clones are kept and a portion is missing. The data contain some 20,000 clones, about 84% of them singletons. The specimen comprised PBMCs, sampled after anti-PD-1 therapy. These receptors originate from a human donor with advanced basal cell or squamous cell carcinoma (not recorded which). Both conserved end residues are trimmed from each CDR3.

cdr3_length j_call v_call cdr3_aa
11 TRBJ1-1 TRBV28 ASSFDRTTEAF
14 TRBJ2-5 TRBV7-6 ASSLAYRPLGQTQY
12 TRBJ1-1 TRBV13 ASSGRTGGTEAF
11 TRBJ1-2 TRBV6-6 ASSRGTGYGYT
14 TRBJ1-6 TRBV7-8 ASSLGDTGLGSPLH
10 TRBJ1-4 TRBV6-5 ATTGTSEKLF
14 TRBJ1-4 TRBV5-1 ASSRNSGGSEEKLF
12 TRBJ2-5 TRBV28 ASSLYKLQETQY
10 TRBJ1-1 TRBV7-6 ASSSHYTEAF
14 TRBJ1-3 TRBV6-1 ASSESGRGPGNTIY
15 TRBJ2-2 TRBV27 ASSFSPFGTLTGELF
12 TRBJ2-3 TRBV2 ASRMVAGADTQY
11 TRBJ1-1 TRBV2 ASSEMQGEEAF
11 TRBJ2-1 TRBV2 ASSAGGVHEQF
12 TRBJ1-1 TRBV10-3 AIGGPNGNTEAF
12 TRBJ1-2 TRBV10-2 ASSESTANYGYT
10 TRBJ2-3 TRBV13 ASSLAVNTQY
16 TRBJ2-1 TRBV19 ASSIVYLLGGYYNEQF
13 TRBJ1-2 TRBV18 ASSPRSQGDYGYT
14 TRBJ1-3 TRBV5-1 ASSLAGGDPGNTIY
13 TRBJ1-1 TRBV18 ASSQRQGRGTEAF
16 TRBJ2-2 TRBV4-1 ASSQEVAGSGNTGELF
12 TRBJ2-1 TRBV2 ASRRGISYNEQF
9 TRBJ2-7 TRBV7-2 ASSDRYEQY
11 TRBJ2-2 TRBV27 ASSAGNTGELF
12 TRBJ1-6 TRBV6-5 ASSYGQGGSPLH
11 TRBJ1-1 TRBV5-5 ASSFYGHTEAF
11 TRBJ1-5 TRBV7-8 ASSSHPGQPQH
11 TRBJ1-4 TRBV6-5 ASSRDINEKLF
11 TRBJ2-5 TRBV5-8 ASGTRERETQY